Each of the 8 T cell receptor beta chains below was sequenced from the same sample in a study of molecular identifiers for immune sequencing clone quantification. TCRdb passed the PCR reads through MiXCR, listing each CDR3 protein once. Altogether about 640,000 distinct CDR3 sequences are present, less than 20% being singletons, with the ten largest covering approximately 0.9%. The sample taken for sequencing was naive CD8+ T cells from blood, with Jurkat cell RNA spiked in. Subset described: FACS-sorted CD8+CD4-CCR7+CD45RA+ naive T cells. These receptors came from a human donor in good health. Some libraries in this study had Jurkat cell RNA spiked in.

The sample holds many counts of this clonotype. This chain links TRBV30 with TRBJ2-2, with D unclear. CDR3 length equals 13 residues. Per the germline V gene, CDR1 is GTSNPN and CDR2 is SVGIG (reference sequence). The V end was cut by 0 bases, the J end by 3 bases, with 5 bases between. This CDR3 reads CAWSVSDTGELFF. The CDR3 region has the DNA TGTGCCTGGAGTGTATCAGACACCGGGGAGCTGTTTTTT.

This sequence joins TRBV9 and TRBJ2-1; possible D gene TRBD2, 5 bases. With 0 bases removed from V and 5 bases from J, the gap between germline ends came to 9 bases. CDR3 length equals 14 residues. Germline V gives CDR1 SGDLS, CDR2 YYNGEE. CDR3 protein: CASSVGGIDNEQFF. The CDR3, as DNA: TGTGCCAGCAGCGTAGGAGGGATCGACAATGAGCAGTTCTTC.

The table lists this clonotype with many counts. The V call is TRBV7-9, the J call TRBJ2-3, with TRBD2 identical over 7 bases. Germline V gives CDR1 SEHNR, CDR2 FQNEAQ (reference sequence). The CDR3 loop spans 15 amino acids. With 1 base clipped from V and 5 bases from J, the junction kept 6 bases outside the gene matches. CDR3 nucleotide sequence: TGTGCCAGCAGCTTAGGGACTAGAGATGGAGATACGCAGTATTTT. This encodes CASSLGTRDGDTQYF.

This chain links TRBV4-3 with TRBJ1-2; D perhaps matches TRBD1 (5 bases). V dropped 0 bases and J dropped 7 bases, with 15 bases sitting between them. Germline V gene sequence: CDR1 LGHNA, CDR2 YSLEER. The CDR3 contains 15 residues. The CDR3 DNA reads as TGCGCCAGCAGCCAAGATAGCATGGGGCCGGTTGGCTACACCTTC. Translation: CASSQDSMGPVGYTF.

A remark on this clonotype: A much larger clone is a single base away; this may be a read error. The chain is built from TRBV20-1 and TRBJ2-1; tentatively, D is TRBD1 or TRBD2 (5 bases each). CDR1 DFQATT and CDR2 SNEGSKA come from the germline V gene (reference sequence). This CDR3 has 13 amino acids. This CDR3 is CSAPGTIYDEQFF. The CDR3 DNA reads as TGCAGTGCCCCCGGGACCATCTACGATGAGCAGTTCTTC.

This clonotype was counted many times. This CDR3 reads CAWNQADSYNEQFF. CDR3 in DNA: TGTGCCTGGAACCAAGCGGACTCCTACAATGAGCAGTTCTTC. The chain links TRBV30 to TRBJ2-1, with D tentatively TRBD2 (5 bases). This CDR3 has 14 amino acids. Germline V lookup: CDR1 GTSNPN, CDR2 SVGIG (reference sequence). Trimming took 4 bases from V and 0 from J, leaving 10 bases between them. Drawing the rest from reference TRBV30 and TRBJ2-1, the complete variable domain is SQTIHQWPATLVQPVGSPLSLECTVEGTSNPNLYWYRQAAGRGLQLLFYSVGIGQISSEVPQNLSASRPQDRQFILSSKKLLLSDSGFYLCAWNQADSYNEQFFGPGTRLTVL.

This clonotype has a count of ten or more. This chain connects TRBV7-9 to TRBJ2-3, with D unresolved. This CDR3 has 17 amino acids. Germline V lookup: CDR1 SEHNR, CDR2 FQNEAQ (reference sequence). Trimming shortened V by 4 bases and J by 0 bases, and 17 bases separated the two germline ends. CDR3 protein: CASSSPELGHSTDTQYF. CDR3 nucleotides: TGTGCCAGCAGCTCGCCAGAGTTGGGCCATAGCACAGATACGCAGTATTTT.

This clonotype has a handful of counts. This chain joins TRBV6-2 or TRBV6-3 and TRBJ2-7, with D perhaps matching TRBD1 or TRBD2 (5 bases each). CDR1 is MNHEY, CDR2 SVGEGT, per germline. V lost 7 bases and J 3 bases, leaving 16 bases between the germline ends. The CDR3 totals 14 residues. Written as DNA, the CDR3 is TGTGCCAGCAAGCGGAGCGGACAAAACTACGAGCAGTACTTC. This gives the protein CASKRSGQNYEQYF.